Each of the 2 T cell receptor beta chains below was sequenced from the same sample in a study of tissue T cells after allogeneic stem cell transplantation. Time point meaning: mouse harvest day 14 after allogeneic transplant. The graft held 10^6 splenic CD5+ T cells and 10^7 T-cell-depleted bone marrow cells. The data were produced by immunoSEQ multiplex PCR, yet TCRdb's version contains in-frame clones alone and is incomplete. The sample contains a few thousand clones, roughly 30% of which appear only once. Sequencing input: skin. The receptors come from a female BALB/c mouse given C57BL/6 T cells with graft-versus-host disease after an allogeneic hematopoietic cell transplant.

In its sample, this clone is medium-sized. Mouse gene names and germline throughout. The sequenced fragment ends 1 residue before the CDR3 boundary, so the rest is inferred from the germline J gene. The chain is built from TRBV26 and TRBJ2-7, with 7 bases fitting TRBD2. Germline V gene lookup returns CDR1 KGHPV and CDR2 FQNQEV (reference sequence). The length of the CDR3 is 15 residues. The J segment lost 0 bases and the V segment lost 4 bases, leaving 6 bases of the junction unmatched. The CDR3 reads CASSQGGGFSYEQYF. CDR3 bases read: TGTGCCAGCAGTCAGGGTGGGGGGTTCTCCTATGAACAGTAC.

Regarding this clone: Mouse germline and gene names are used. The CDR3 end is not reached by the read, which stops 1 residue before it; the germline J gene fills it in. This chain uses TRBV26 with TRBJ1-6; D possibly corresponds to TRBD1 (5 bases). TRBJ1-6 has ORF status, its function being uncertain. The V gene's germline CDR1 is KGHPV and CDR2 FQNQEV (reference sequence). V dropped 2 bases and J dropped 7 bases, with 9 bases sitting between them. The CDR3 has 14 amino acids. Here the CDR3 reads CASSLGARNSPLYF. The sequenced CDR3 bases are TGTGCCAGCAGTCTGGGGGCCCGAAATTCGCCCCTCTAC.